The 18 T cell receptor beta chains below were found in one sample sequenced in a study of cytomegalovirus exposure and HLA in healthy donors. PCR used 60 Vbeta primers and 13 Jbeta primers. Measured with immunoSEQ multiplex PCR; TCRdb has only the in-frame clones, and not every one. The sample consists of 250,000 or so clones, around nine tenths of them appearing once. The sequenced sample was PBMCs. The receptors were gathered from a girl aged 2 to 9 in good health and CMV-seronegative.

The chain is built from TRBV7-9 and TRBJ1-1, with 7 bases lining up with TRBD1. Per germline, CDR1 SEHNR and CDR2 FQNEAQ (reference sequence). Trimming cost V 2 bases and J 4 bases; bases outside gene matches: 4. The CDR3 covers 14 residues. Here the CDR3 reads CASSLLRQGTEAFF. In DNA form, the CDR3 reads TGTGCCAGCAGCTTATTGCGACAGGGCACTGAAGCTTTCTTT. The full variable domain, its missing parts supplied by reference TRBV7-9 and TRBJ1-1, is DTGVSQNPRHKITKRGQNVTFRCDPISEHNRLYWYRQTLGQGPEFLTYFQNEAQLEKSRLLSDRFSAERPKGSFSTLEIQRTEQGDSAMYLCASSLLRQGTEAFFGQGTRLTVV.

The chain employs TRBV5-1 and TRBJ1-6, with a weak D call TRBD1 (6 bases). This CDR3 is built from 17 residues. Germline V gene sequence: CDR1 SGHRS, CDR2 YFSETQ. Trimming pared 0 bases from V and 10 bases from J, leaving 20 bases between. CDR3 residues: CASSLGASGTLDSPLHF. The CDR3 DNA reads TGCGCCAGCAGCTTGGGAGCCTCCGGGACACTTGACTCACCCCTCCACTTT.

This chain uses TRBV7-2 with TRBJ2-3; no firm D call. The CDR3 is 11 residues long. Germline loops: CDR1 SGHTA, CDR2 FQGNSA. Trimming shortened V by 3 bases and J by 6 bases, and 4 bases separated the two germline ends. DNA of the CDR3: TGTGCCAGCAGCTTGGCTGATACGCAGTATTTT. It translates to CASSLADTQYF.

The V and J genes are TRBV5-6 and TRBJ1-4, with TRBD1 identical over 10 bases. Per the germline V gene, CDR1 is SGHDT and CDR2 is YYEEEE. V trimming: 4 bases; J trimming: 0 bases; junction bases outside the gene matches: 3. The CDR3 extends over 16 amino acids. The CDR3 loop reads CASSGQGVATNEKLFF. As DNA, the CDR3 is TGTGCCAGCAGCGGACAGGGGGTTGCAACTAATGAAAAACTGTTTTTT. Drawing the rest from reference TRBV5-6 and TRBJ1-4, the complete variable domain is DAGVTQSPTHLIKTRGQQVTLRCSPKSGHDTVSWYQQALGQGPQFIFQYYEEEERQRGNFPDRFSGHQFPNYSSELNVNALLLGDSALYLCASSGQGVATNEKLFFGSGTQLSVL.

V usage is TRBV10-3 and J usage is TRBJ1-4; D perhaps matches TRBD1 (6 bases). The germline CDR1 and CDR2 sequences are ENHRY and SYGVKD. The germline V and J ends were trimmed by 3 bases and 3 bases, with 8 bases remaining between them. This CDR3 is built from 14 residues. This CDR3 reads CAISEGQSNEKLFF. As DNA, the CDR3 is TGTGCCATCAGTGAAGGACAGTCTAATGAAAAACTGTTTTTT.

The rearrangement links TRBV5-4 to TRBJ2-5; TRBD2 matches 10 bases. The tail of the sequence fits TRBJ2-7 better, so the J call may be wrong. The V gene's germline CDR1 is SGHNT and CDR2 YYREEE (reference sequence). This CDR3 region has 13 residues. The CDR3 region has the DNA TGTGCCAGCAGCTTGCCTAGCGGGAGCGAGCAGTACTTC. Amino acid sequence: CASSLPSGSEQYF.

The chain couples TRBV10-3 to TRBJ1-6, with a possible D match to TRBD1 (6 bases). Germline V CDR1 and CDR2: ENHRY, SYGVKD. The length of the CDR3 is 14 residues. Between the trimmed V and J ends, which lost 3 bases and 7 bases, there was a span of 10 bases. CDR3 DNA sequence: TGTGCCATCAGTGAAAGGGACATGAATTCACCCCTCCACTTT. Translating gives CAISERDMNSPLHF.

The chain recombines TRBV28 with TRBJ1-1; TRBD1 is a possible D gene (6 bases). The CDR3 contains 16 residues. From germline, CDR1 is MDHEN and CDR2 SYDVKM. Trimming left V 6 bases short and J 4 bases short, with 21 bases between. CDR3 sequence: CASSIPQGWGITEAFF. The DNA of the CDR3 is TGTGCCAGCAGCATACCACAGGGTTGGGGAATCACTGAAGCTTTCTTT.

This chain joins TRBV6-5 and TRBJ1-1, with 7 bases lining up with TRBD1. Germline values: CDR1 MNHEY, CDR2 SVGAGI. Trimming took 6 bases from V and 3 from J; bases not matched to a gene: 10. The CDR3 totals 15 residues. The CDR3 sequence: CASSRRRTGDTEAFF. CDR3 DNA: TGTGCCAGCAGCCGACGGCGGACAGGCGACACTGAAGCTTTCTTT.

The chain recombines TRBV6-6 with TRBJ1-1; TRBD1 is a possible D gene (6 bases). The germline CDR1 and CDR2 sequences are MNHNY and SVGAGI (reference sequence). Trimming took 7 bases from V and 1 from J, leaving 13 bases between them. There are 14 residues in the CDR3. CDR3 region: CASTRAQGNTEAFF. For the CDR3, the DNA is TGTGCCAGCACGCGGGCACAGGGGAACACTGAAGCTTTCTTT.

The table lists this clone with a count of one. CDR3 sequence reads: CSARDPVEQYF. In DNA, the CDR3 is TGCAGTGCTAGAGACCCGGTCGAGCAGTACTTC. The genes are TRBV20-1 and TRBJ2-7; D call uncertain. This CDR3 comprises 11 residues. In germline, CDR1 is DFQATT, CDR2 SNEGSKA (reference sequence). Trimming took off 0 bases at V and 6 bases at J, with 6 bases between the two ends.

The chain links TRBV5-4 to TRBJ1-1, with 8 positions matching TRBD1. Germline V gives CDR1 SGHNT, CDR2 YYREEE (reference sequence). With 0 bases clipped from V and 5 bases from J, the junction kept 12 bases outside the gene matches. This CDR3 is 17 amino acids long. CDR3 in DNA: TGTGCCAGCAGCTTGGCAGGGGGCAGGGGGGTGGAAACTGAAGCTTTCTTT. It is translated as CASSLAGGRGVETEAFF.

This clone was recorded a few times. This chain links TRBV19 with TRBJ2-1, with a weak D call TRBD1 (5 bases). CDR3 length: 12 residues. V was pared by 6 bases and J by 8 bases, with 11 bases between. CDR1 is LNHDA and CDR2 is SQIVND in the germline V gene (reference sequence). CDR3 sequence (DNA): TGTGCCAGTAGCAGGGTGGTGCATGAGCAGTTCTTC. It specifies CASSRVVHEQFF.

The chain joins TRBV6-5 to TRBJ2-3; a weak D match, TRBD1 (6 bases). From germline, CDR1 is MNHEY and CDR2 SVGAGI. The CDR3 covers 15 residues. The germline V and J ends were trimmed by 3 bases and 2 bases, with 12 bases remaining between them. CDR3 in amino acids: CASSYLGANTDTQYF. DNA for the CDR3: TGTGCCAGCAGTTATTTGGGGGCCAACACAGATACGCAGTATTTT.

The chain carries TRBV9 and TRBJ2-1; 10 bases are a match to TRBD2. Trimming at V came to 4 bases and at J to 8 bases, leaving 9 bases not matched to a gene. CDR3 length: 15 amino acids. Germline lookup yields CDR1 SGDLS and CDR2 YYNGEE. This CDR3 is CASSISGLATHEQFF. The CDR3 DNA follows: TGTGCCAGCAGCATCTCGGGACTAGCGACCCATGAGCAGTTCTTC.

This chain connects TRBV28 to TRBJ2-2, with D possibly being TRBD1 (6 bases). Germline CDR1 is MDHEN and CDR2 is SYDVKM. The ends were cut back, 5 bases at V and 5 bases at J, with 15 bases in the middle. The CDR3 has 15 amino acids. CDR3 residues: CASSEQTGLTGELFF. CDR3 nucleotides: TGTGCCAGCAGTGAACAGACAGGTTTGACCGGGGAGCTGTTTTTT.

For the CDR3, the DNA is TGTGCCAGCAGTTTAGCAAGGGGAGGTTCTCATGGCTACACCTTC. Its translation is CASSLARGGSHGYTF. The chain couples TRBV27 to TRBJ1-2; possible D gene TRBD1, 5 bases. Germline V CDR1 and CDR2: MNHEY, SMNVEV (reference sequence). The CDR3 is 15 residues long. V shed 2 bases and J shed 6 bases, with 16 bases lying between them.

The J gene is TRBJ1-2, the V gene TRBV5-6; 7 positions match TRBD1. Germline V gene lookup returns CDR1 SGHDT and CDR2 YYEEEE. V shed 4 bases, J shed 4 bases, and the junction held 4 bases outside the gene matches. This CDR3 has 13 amino acids. CDR3 nucleotide sequence: TGTGCCAGCAGCCCGGGACAGTCCTATGGCTACACCTTC. Its protein is CASSPGQSYGYTF. The complete variable domain, with remaining parts taken from reference TRBV5-6 and TRBJ1-2, reads DAGVTQSPTHLIKTRGQQVTLRCSPKSGHDTVSWYQQALGQGPQFIFQYYEEEERQRGNFPDRFSGHQFPNYSSELNVNALLLGDSALYLCASSPGQSYGYTFGSGTRLTVV.